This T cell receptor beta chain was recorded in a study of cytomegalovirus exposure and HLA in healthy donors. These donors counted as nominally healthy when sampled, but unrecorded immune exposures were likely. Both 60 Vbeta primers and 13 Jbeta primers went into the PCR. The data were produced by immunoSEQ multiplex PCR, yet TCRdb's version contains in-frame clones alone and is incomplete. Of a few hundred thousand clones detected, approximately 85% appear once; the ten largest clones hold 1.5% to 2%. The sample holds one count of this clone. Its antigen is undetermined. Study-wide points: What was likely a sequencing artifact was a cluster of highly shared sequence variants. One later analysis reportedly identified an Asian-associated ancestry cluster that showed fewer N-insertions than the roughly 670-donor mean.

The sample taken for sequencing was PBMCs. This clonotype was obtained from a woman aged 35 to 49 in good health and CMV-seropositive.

The CDR3, as DNA: TGTGCCTGGAGTGCCGGACTAGTGGTGGCCCACGAGCAGTACTTC. Protein product: CAWSAGLVVAHEQYF. The V call is TRBV30, the J call TRBJ2-7, with 7 bases lining up with TRBD2. CDR1 is GTSNPN and CDR2 is SVGIG in the germline V gene (reference sequence). V shed 1 base, J shed 5 bases, and the junction held 11 bases outside the gene matches. The CDR3 sequence is 15 residues long.